This TCR beta chain came from a study of T cells in localized non-small cell lung cancer. General study findings and limits: Greater blood T cell density accompanied longer overall survival. In adjacent lung, a median roughly 57 of the top 100 tumor clones were found. Tumor trailed uninvolved adjacent lung in T cell clonality, which peaked there.

TCRdb keeps only in-frame clones here, not all; method: immunoSEQ multiplex PCR. The sample yields about 72,000 clones, almost 85% seen once. This clone was found once. Its antigen is unidentified. J was trimmed by 4 bases and V by 5 bases; bases with no gene match: 9. CDR1 is SQVTM, CDR2 ANQGSEA, per germline. This CDR3 has 15 amino acids. The genes are TRBV29-1 and TRBJ1-3; 9 positions match TRBD1. The sequencing here drew on peripheral blood, taken before any cancer treatment. The clonotype was recovered from a female donor older than 55 with stage I lung adenocarcinoma. In nucleotides, the CDR3 is TGCAGCGTTCGCCCTACAGGGGGCTCCGGAAACACCATATATTTT. This codes for CSVRPTGGSGNTIYF.